These 15 T cell receptor beta chains share one sample of origin, sequenced in a study of HIV-infected children after antiretroviral therapy interruption. As to treatment: PENTA 11 planned treatment interruption arm or continuous ART arm. A 3' RACE protocol on RNA, with unique molecular identifiers, produced the TCR library. Each CDR3 protein gets one entry after TCRdb re-called the 3' RACE reads with MiXCR. The repertoire holds about 89,000 distinct CDR3 sequences, with about 7% as singletons. This sample comprised CD45RA+ CD4+ T cells from PBMCs, pooled from several time points, obtained from a donor given antiretroviral therapy, either interrupted or continuous. Subset indicated: naive CD4+ CD45RA+ CD45RO- T cells. The source of these receptors is a pool of human donors with HIV.

This clonotype was recorded many times. The chain employs TRBV5-4 and TRBJ2-1; D perhaps matches TRBD1 (6 bases). From germline, CDR1 is SGHNT and CDR2 YYREEE (reference sequence). Trimming took off 4 bases at V and 10 bases at J, with 18 bases between the two ends. The CDR3 is made up of 14 amino acids. The CDR3 region has the DNA TGTGCCAGCAGCGAGGACAGCAGTTATGGGGAGCAGTTCTTC. Translation: CASSEDSSYGEQFF.

The table lists this clonotype with many counts. V and J are TRBV3-1 and TRBJ2-5; maybe TRBD2 (6 bases). This CDR3 has 15 amino acids. V was trimmed by 0 bases and J by 4 bases, leaving 12 bases between them. The germline CDR1 and CDR2 sequences are LGHDT and YNNKEL (reference sequence). The CDR3 DNA reads TGTGCCAGCAGCCAAGAGCGGGGCAAGAGAGAGACCCAGTACTTC. Its protein product is CASSQERGKRETQYF.

The sample holds a few counts of this clonotype. This chain joins TRBV4-1 and TRBJ1-1; D is uncertain. V gave up 1 base and J gave up 2 bases, with 8 bases separating them. Germline CDR1 reads MGHRA; CDR2 reads YSYEKL. The CDR3 runs to 14 residues. CDR3 sequence: CASSQVLSNTEAFF. In nucleotides, the CDR3 is TGCGCCAGCAGCCAAGTACTCAGTAACACTGAAGCTTTCTTT.

This clonotype was recorded at least ten times. The chain uses TRBV12-3 or TRBV12-4 and TRBJ1-5; D may be TRBD1 (6 bases). The CDR3 is 14 amino acids. The germline V and J ends were trimmed by 6 bases and 3 bases, with 12 bases remaining between them. Here the CDR3 reads CASSLGAVNQPQHF. DNA for the CDR3: TGTGCCAGCAGCCTGGGGGCGGTCAATCAGCCCCAGCATTTT.

This clonotype showed up many times. The V gene is TRBV7-9, the J gene TRBJ1-6; D is possibly TRBD1 (6 bases). The CDR3 totals 17 residues. Germline V gene lookup returns CDR1 SEHNR and CDR2 FQNEAQ (reference sequence). V was trimmed by 5 bases and J by 5 bases, leaving 19 bases between them. This chain's CDR3 is CASSTRQAAMDNSPLHF. The DNA of the CDR3 is TGTGCCAGCAGCACCCGACAGGCGGCAATGGATAATTCACCCCTCCACTTT.

This clonotype was seen many times. The rearrangement links TRBV7-9 to TRBJ2-3; D uncertain. The CDR3 is made up of 14 amino acids. The germline V gene encodes CDR1 SEHNR and CDR2 FQNEAQ (reference sequence). Between the trimmed V and J ends, which lost 1 base and 2 bases, there was a span of 7 bases. In nucleotides, the CDR3 is TGTGCCAGCAGCTTAGGTCAATACACAGATACGCAGTATTTT. This encodes CASSLGQYTDTQYF.

This clonotype was observed many times. The chain carries TRBV29-1 and TRBJ1-2; no clear D gene. Germline values: CDR1 SQVTM, CDR2 ANQGSEA. Trimming cost V 8 bases and J 0 bases, with 13 bases left between them. CDR3 size: 13 residues. CDR3 in amino acids: CSSSEGPNYGYTF. CDR3 coding DNA: TGCAGCTCATCCGAGGGTCCTAACTATGGCTACACCTTC.

The chain is built from TRBV6-4 and TRBJ2-1; 15 bases are shared with TRBD2. Unmatched junction bases numbered 11, after V lost 5 bases and J lost 12 bases. Germline loops: CDR1 MRHNA, CDR2 SNTAGT. The CDR3 is 16 amino acids. The DNA of the CDR3 is TGTGCCAGCAGTCTGGCAAGGACTAGCGGGGGGGCCGGGCAGTTCTTC. It translates to CASSLARTSGGAGQFF.

This clonotype was observed at least ten times. The rearrangement links TRBV7-2 to TRBJ1-2; D is undetermined. Trimming cost V 5 bases and J 0 bases, with 10 bases left between them. The CDR3 is made up of 14 amino acids. CDR1 and CDR2 (germline): SGHTA, FQGNSA. The CDR3 protein is CASSLRTANYGYTF. Written as DNA, the CDR3 is TGTGCCAGCAGCCTAAGGACGGCTAACTATGGCTACACCTTC.

This clonotype was observed at least ten times. The genes are TRBV23-1 and TRBJ2-1, with D perhaps TRBD1 (6 bases). TRBV23-1 qualifies as an ORF whose function is uncertain. The CDR3 is 15 residues long. Trimming pared 6 bases from V and 5 bases from J, leaving 17 bases between. The CDR3 DNA reads as TGCGCCAGCAGACTACCTCCCGGACAGAACAATGAGCAGTTCTTC. Translating it yields CASRLPPGQNNEQFF.

This clonotype was detected ten times or more. The chain couples TRBV18 to TRBJ2-7; D is possibly TRBD1 or TRBD2 (5 bases each). The V gene lost 3 bases and the J gene lost 6 bases, with 18 bases spanning the gap. The CDR3 runs to 15 residues. Germline-derived CDR1 and CDR2 are KGHSH and LQKENI. CDR3 nucleotides: TGTGCCAGCTCACCGCCTACCGGGGCCCGTGTCGAGCAGTACTTC. Residues: CASSPPTGARVEQYF. Drawing the rest from reference TRBV18 and TRBJ2-7, the complete variable domain is NAGVMQNPRHLVRRRGQEARLRCSPMKGHSHVYWYRQLPEEGLKFMVYLQKENIIDESGMPKERFSAEFPKEGPSILRIQQVVRGDSAAYFCASSPPTGARVEQYFGPGTRLTVT.

The genes are TRBV5-1 and TRBJ1-2, with a tentative D call TRBD1 (5 bases). This CDR3 is built from 17 residues. Germline V lookup: CDR1 SGHRS, CDR2 YFSETQ. V lost 0 bases and J 1 base, leaving 16 bases between the germline ends. CDR3 in amino acids: CASSLEGPTVLNYGYTF. The CDR3 coding sequence is TGCGCCAGCAGCTTGGAAGGACCGACAGTTCTTAACTATGGCTACACCTTC.

This clonotype was counted at least ten times. The gene calls are TRBV7-8 and TRBJ1-1, with no clear D. The V end lost 4 bases, the J end lost 1 base, and 10 bases lay between the germline ends. CDR1 SGHVS and CDR2 FQNEAQ come from the germline V gene. The CDR3 contains 14 residues. This chain's CDR3 is CASSYQVRNTEAFF. The CDR3 region has the DNA TGTGCCAGCAGCTACCAGGTGAGGAACACTGAAGCTTTCTTT.

The CDR3 sequence: CASSPKGFSRTDTQYF. CDR3 DNA: TGTGCCAGCAGTCCCAAAGGTTTCTCTCGCACAGATACGCAGTATTTT. The chain has TRBV7-1 and TRBJ2-3; no clear D. TRBV7-1 counts as an open reading frame of uncertain function. V lost 6 bases to trimming and J lost 1 base, with 17 bases between them. The CDR3 covers 16 residues.

This clonotype was detected ten times or more. The chain couples TRBV4-3 to TRBJ2-6; D unresolved. The V gene's germline CDR1 is LGHNA and CDR2 YSLEER. V lost 4 bases and J 0 bases, leaving 13 bases between the germline ends. The CDR3 is made up of 17 amino acids. CDR3 sequence: CASSLAVTGSGANVLTF. As DNA, the CDR3 is TGCGCCAGCAGCCTGGCCGTTACGGGCTCTGGGGCCAACGTCCTGACTTTC.